The 29 T cell receptor beta chains below all came from one sample that was sequenced in a study of blood T cell repertoires in COVID-19. Clones were read by immunoSEQ multiplex PCR, and TCRdb kept only the in-frame ones, dropping some. The repertoire includes just under 150,000 clones, 75% to 90% of them detected once, and approximately 4.6% sits in the top ten. Sequencing used peripheral blood. These receptors originate from a human donor in a cohort sampled during active COVID-19.

This clone was counted a few times. The chain carries TRBV10-3 and TRBJ1-2; TRBD1 might be the D (6 bases). Germline V gene sequence: CDR1 ENHRY, CDR2 SYGVKD. V lost 7 bases to trimming and J lost 2 bases, with 11 bases between them. The CDR3 loop spans 13 amino acids. As DNA, the CDR3 is TGTGCCATCACCTTGACAGGAAACTATGGCTACACCTTC. Amino acids: CAITLTGNYGYTF.

This chain connects TRBV23-1 to TRBJ2-7; possibly TRBD2 for D (6 bases). TRBV23-1 belongs to the ORF category, with a function that is uncertain. Trimming left V 9 bases short and J 3 bases short, with 15 bases between. The CDR3 sequence is 13 residues long. CDR3 coding DNA: TGCGCCAGTCCAAGACTAGATTTCTACGAGCAGTACGTC. Translated: CASPRLDFYEQYV.

The rearrangement joins TRBV12-2 to TRBJ2-4; the table's D call of TRBD2 was not tested on the DNA. TRBV12-2 is noted as a pseudogene. The length of the CDR3 is 17 residues. CDR3 sequence: CASRLVVAGGPKNIQYF. CDR3 bases: TGTGCAAGTCGCTTAGTAGTAGCGGGAGGGCCCAAAAACATTCAGTACTTC.

This chain links TRBV4-1 with TRBJ1-5; TRBD1 matches at 8 bases. V gave up 2 bases and J gave up 1 base; unmatched junction bases: 13. CDR3 length equals 19 residues. The germline gives CDR1 MGHRA, CDR2 YSYEKL. The CDR3 region has the DNA TGCGCCAGCAGCCAAAGCCCTGGACAGGGCAGTATCAGCAATCAGCCCCAGCATTTT. Its translation is CASSQSPGQGSISNQPQHF.

The CDR3 protein is CASSHPGQGANTGELFF. The CDR3 DNA is TGTGCCAGCAGCCACCCGGGACAGGGGGCTAACACCGGGGAGCTGTTTTTT. The gene calls are TRBV4-2 and TRBJ2-2; the match to TRBD1 covers 12 bases. The germline CDR1 and CDR2 sequences are LGHNA and YNFKEQ. The V and J ends lost 3 bases and 2 bases, in that order; junction bases with no gene match: 4. The CDR3 contains 17 residues.

V usage is TRBV30 and J usage is TRBJ2-1; maybe TRBD2 (7 bases). Germline-derived CDR1 and CDR2 are GTSNPN and SVGIG (reference sequence). The CDR3 is 16 amino acids. Trimming left V 0 bases short and J 2 bases short, with 14 bases between. CDR3 in amino acids: CAWSVGAGATYNEQFF. The CDR3 nucleotides read TGTGCCTGGAGTGTCGGGGCGGGGGCCACCTACAATGAGCAGTTCTTC. Together with reference TRBV30 and TRBJ2-1, the CDR3 gives the full variable domain: SQTIHQWPATLVQPVGSPLSLECTVEGTSNPNLYWYRQAAGRGLQLLFYSVGIGQISSEVPQNLSASRPQDRQFILSSKKLLLSDSGFYLCAWSVGAGATYNEQFFGPGTRLTVL.

The CDR3 DNA reads as TGTGCCAGCAGCGCCGCGGGACAGGGTAATCTCTATGGCTACACCTTC. It specifies CASSAAGQGNLYGYTF. This chain joins TRBV5-6 and TRBJ1-2, with 9 bases lining up with TRBD1. V was clipped by 4 bases and J by 4 bases; unmatched bases: 11. CDR3 length equals 16 residues. Germline V gene data show CDR1 as SGHDT and CDR2 as YYEEEE. The variable domain in full, completed from reference TRBV5-6 and TRBJ1-2, reads DAGVTQSPTHLIKTRGQQVTLRCSPKSGHDTVSWYQQALGQGPQFIFQYYEEEERQRGNFPDRFSGHQFPNYSSELNVNALLLGDSALYLCASSAAGQGNLYGYTFGSGTRLTVV.

The chain combines TRBV27 with TRBJ1-5; the D gene is possibly TRBD1 (5 bases). There are 15 residues in the CDR3. Trimming stripped 3 bases from V and 0 bases from J, with 9 bases between. The germline V gene has CDR1 MNHEY and CDR2 SMNVEV (reference sequence). For the CDR3, the DNA is TGTGCCAGCAGTTTTCAGGGTGATAGCAATCAGCCCCAGCATTTT. Residues: CASSFQGDSNQPQHF.

The rearrangement links TRBV9 to TRBJ2-1; perhaps TRBD2 as D (5 bases). Trimming took 4 bases from V and 8 from J, leaving 19 bases between them. Germline CDR1 is SGDLS and CDR2 is YYNGEE. The CDR3 is 15 amino acids. The CDR3: CASSPQITYGDEQFF. The CDR3 nucleotides read TGTGCCAGCAGCCCTCAGATAACCTACGGGGATGAGCAGTTCTTC.

V usage is TRBV5-1 and J usage is TRBJ1-1, with D possibly TRBD1 on 5 matching bases. Looked up from germline, CDR1 is SGHRS and CDR2 is YFSETQ. V lost 3 bases, J lost 4 bases, and 13 bases lay in between. The CDR3 loop spans 14 amino acids. The chain's CDR3 is CASSSRGEGTEAFF. The CDR3 DNA reads as TGCGCCAGCAGCTCCCGGGGGGAGGGCACTGAAGCTTTCTTT.

This clone has only one observation. This chain connects TRBV5-6 to TRBJ1-5; D unresolved. CDR1 SGHDT and CDR2 YYEEEE come from the germline V gene. CDR3 length: 15 residues. V lost 4 bases to trimming and J lost 2 bases, with 13 bases between them. The CDR3 bases are TGTGCCAGCAGCCAAAACGGGAAGCGCAATCAGCCCCAGCATTTT. Translation gives CASSQNGKRNQPQHF.

This chain joins TRBV7-2 and TRBJ2-4; no firm D call. CDR1 and CDR2 from the germline V gene are SGHTA and FQGNSA. Trimming took off 5 bases at V and 0 bases at J, with 14 bases between the two ends. This CDR3 region has 16 residues. The CDR3 protein is CASSPEPQLAKNIQYF. For the CDR3, the DNA is TGTGCCAGCAGCCCCGAGCCACAGCTAGCCAAAAACATTCAGTACTTC.

The rearrangement uses TRBV27 and TRBJ1-3; no clear D. CDR3 size: 15 residues. V was trimmed by 4 bases and J by 8 bases, leaving 18 bases between them. The germline CDR1 and CDR2 sequences are MNHEY and SMNVEV (reference sequence). This CDR3 reads CASSSWAGNGDTIYF. The CDR3 DNA reads as TGTGCCAGCAGTTCTTGGGCCGGGAATGGGGACACCATATATTTT.

V gene TRBV7-9 combines with J gene TRBJ2-3, with D maybe TRBD2 (5 bases). The CDR3 contains 14 residues. From germline, CDR1 is SEHNR and CDR2 FQNEAQ (reference sequence). The germline V and J ends were trimmed by 4 bases and 0 bases, with 8 bases remaining between them. In DNA form, the CDR3 reads TGTGCCAGCAGCTACGAGGGCAGCACAGATACGCAGTATTTT. Its translation is CASSYEGSTDTQYF.

This chain uses TRBV7-2 with TRBJ2-5, with D unclear. CDR3 size: 12 residues. V was trimmed by 5 bases and J by 0 bases, leaving 4 bases between them. Germline V gene lookup returns CDR1 SGHTA and CDR2 FQGNSA. CDR3 amino acids: CASSANQETQYF. For the CDR3, the DNA is TGTGCCAGCAGCGCGAACCAAGAGACCCAGTACTTC.

The chain combines TRBV5-1 with TRBJ2-7; the match to TRBD1 covers 8 bases. The CDR3 is 14 residues long. The ends lost 4 bases at V and 0 bases at J; junction bases unmatched: 3. Germline CDR1 SGHRS, CDR2 YFSETQ. The CDR3 reads CASSLGQGSYEQYF. CDR3 nucleotide sequence: TGCGCCAGCAGCCTAGGACAGGGCTCCTACGAGCAGTACTTC.

Points on this clone: Other DNA sequences of this sample code for an identical CDR3. V gene TRBV7-9 combines with J gene TRBJ2-1; 11 bases are a match to TRBD1. The CDR3 is 15 residues long. Germline trimming cut 4 bases from V and 6 bases from J; bases unmatched to any gene: 5. Germline V lookup: CDR1 SEHNR, CDR2 FQNEAQ (reference sequence). The CDR3 spells CASSYGQGAGNEQFF. CDR3 in DNA: TGTGCCAGCAGCTACGGACAGGGGGCTGGCAATGAGCAGTTCTTC.

Here the CDR3 reads CASMRRESSYEQYV. CDR3 sequence (DNA): TGTGCCAGCATGAGGAGGGAGTCCTCCTACGAGCAGTACGTC. This chain uses TRBV2 with TRBJ2-7; D possibly corresponds to TRBD2 (6 bases). With 7 bases removed from V and 0 bases from J, the gap between germline ends came to 13 bases. This CDR3 comprises 14 residues. Germline-derived CDR1 and CDR2 are SNHLY and FYNNEI.

The chain links TRBV27 to TRBJ2-7, with D uncertain. From germline, CDR1 is MNHEY and CDR2 SMNVEV (reference sequence). Trimming removed 2 bases at V and 4 bases at J, with 3 bases between. This CDR3 has 11 amino acids. In DNA form, the CDR3 reads TGTGCCAGCAGTTTACCATACGAGCAGTACGTC. Protein: CASSLPYEQYV.

The CDR3 DNA follows: TGTGCCAGCAGCAACCCCGCGGTGGGCACCGGGGAGCTGTTTTTT. This gives the protein CASSNPAVGTGELFF. J is TRBJ2-2 and V is TRBV7-9; no clear D gene. Trimming took 5 bases from V and 4 from J, leaving 14 bases between them. This CDR3 comprises 15 residues. The germline V gene has CDR1 SEHNR and CDR2 FQNEAQ (reference sequence).

This sequence joins TRBV5-4 and TRBJ2-2; 7 bases agree with TRBD1. This CDR3 has 15 residues. Trimming took 5 bases from V and 0 from J; bases not matched to a gene: 4. In germline, CDR1 is SGHNT, CDR2 YYREEE (reference sequence). The CDR3: CASSSGTANTGELFF. CDR3 DNA sequence: TGTGCCAGCAGTTCCGGGACAGCGAACACCGGGGAGCTGTTTTTT.

This clone has a handful of counts. A junction boundary mismatches the germline segment, possibly from a read error. The chain joins TRBV7-7 to TRBJ2-7; D perhaps matches TRBD1 (6 bases). In germline, CDR1 is SSHAT, CDR2 FNYEAQ (reference sequence). There are 13 residues in the CDR3. In DNA form, the CDR3 reads TGTGCTAGCAGCTCGTACAGGGACGGCGAGCAGTACTTC. Translating it yields CASSSYRDGEQYF. The variable domain in full, with the rest retrieved from reference TRBV7-7 and TRBJ2-7, is GAGVSQSPRYKVTKRGQDVTLRCDPISSHATLYWYQQALGQGPEFLTYFNYEAQPDKSGLPSDRFSAERPEGSISTLTIQRTEQRDSAMYRCASSSYRDGEQYFGPGTRLTVT.

This sequence joins TRBV10-3 and TRBJ2-1; the D gene is possibly TRBD1 (6 bases). Between the trimmed V and J ends, which lost 3 bases and 9 bases, there was a span of 18 bases. CDR1 ENHRY and CDR2 SYGVKD come from the germline V gene. The CDR3 consists of 15 residues. The CDR3 reads CAISEQGPREGEQFF. The CDR3 DNA reads TGTGCCATCAGTGAACAGGGACCCCGAGAGGGTGAGCAGTTCTTC.

The chain has TRBV27 and TRBJ1-4; 7 nucleotides match TRBD1. The germline gives CDR1 MNHEY, CDR2 SMNVEV (reference sequence). CDR3 length: 15 residues. The junction had 8 bases not matched to a gene; V was cut back by 6 bases and J by 4 bases. CDR3 sequence: CASSPITGDNEKLFF. DNA for the CDR3: TGTGCCAGCAGCCCGATCACAGGGGATAATGAAAAACTGTTTTTT.

This chain's CDR3 is CASFQGSSGNTIYF. DNA of the CDR3: TGTGCCAGCTTTCAGGGTAGCTCTGGAAACACCATATATTTT. The chain employs TRBV28 and TRBJ1-3; a possible D gene is TRBD1 (5 bases). With 8 bases removed from V and 0 bases from J, the gap between germline ends came to 11 bases. Per germline, CDR1 MDHEN and CDR2 SYDVKM. The CDR3 has 14 amino acids.

The chain couples TRBV5-4 to TRBJ2-7, with 8 nucleotides matching TRBD1. V lost 4 bases, J lost 6 bases, and 9 bases stayed unmatched. The germline V gene has CDR1 SGHNT and CDR2 YYREEE (reference sequence). The CDR3 is 14 residues long. As DNA, the CDR3 is TGTGCCAGCAGCAGATCCGGGACAGGCTCCGAGCAGTACTTC. It specifies CASSRSGTGSEQYF. Using reference TRBV5-4 and TRBJ2-7 for the parts outside the CDR3, the full variable domain is ETGVTQSPTHLIKTRGQQVTLRCSSQSGHNTVSWYQQALGQGPQFIFQYYREEENGRGNFPPRFSGLQFPNYSSELNVNALELDDSALYLCASSRSGTGSEQYFGPGTRLTVT.

This rearrangement joins TRBV6-6 to TRBJ1-1, with D possibly being TRBD1 (6 bases). The CDR3 spans 14 residues. Germline V lookup: CDR1 MNHNY, CDR2 SVGAGI (reference sequence). Trimming took 7 bases from V and 4 from J, leaving 16 bases between them. Here the CDR3 DNA reads TGTGCCAGCAACCTAGGGGGAGGGACCACTGAAGCTTTCTTT. It is translated as CASNLGGGTTEAFF.

The V gene is TRBV5-1, the J gene TRBJ1-1; 7 positions match TRBD1. V shed 4 bases and J 3 bases; nucleotides not matched to a gene: 6. The CDR3 sequence is 14 residues long. Germline V gives CDR1 SGHRS, CDR2 YFSETQ. CDR3: CASSPQGWDTEAFF. DNA of the CDR3: TGCGCCAGCAGCCCACAGGGGTGGGACACTGAAGCTTTCTTT.

This clone was seen just once. V gene TRBV28 combines with J gene TRBJ2-2, with D hard to call. From germline, CDR1 is MDHEN and CDR2 SYDVKM. The CDR3 consists of 17 residues. Between the trimmed V and J ends, which lost 6 bases and 3 bases, there was a span of 20 bases. In DNA, the CDR3 is TGTGCCAGCAGCGATATTTACGACGCGCAGGACACCGGGGAGCTGTTTTTT. Translation: CASSDIYDAQDTGELFF.